Listed below are T cell receptor beta chains from one sample, sequenced in a study of spatial heterogeneity in lung cancer. Using its own MiXCR run on the 5' RACE reads, TCRdb lists one record per CDR3 protein. The table lists about 70,000 distinct CDR3 sequences, about 9.5% of them singletons. Sequences were derived from PBMCs, sampled at follow-up. Source of these receptors: a female donor with early-stage non-small cell lung cancer. Each CDR3 is given with its conserved first and last residue. D genes are given only for firm matches. Clone sizes are given selectively: once, few, many, or a class where the clone is expanded.

TRBV7-9	TRBJ2-2	many	-	CASSLEGSRTGELFF	TGTGCCAGCAGCTTAGAAGGTAGTCGGACCGGGGAGCTGTTTTTT
TRBV29-1	TRBJ1-2	-	TRBD1	CSVGVRGDYGYTF	TGCAGCGTTGGGGTCAGGGGGGACTATGGCTACACCTTC
TRBV20-1	TRBJ2-3	-	-	CSARVRDTQYF	TGCAGTGCTAGAGTCCGGGATACGCAGTATTTT
TRBV11-2	TRBJ1-1	many	TRBD1	CASSPQGAKTFF	TGTGCCAGCAGCCCGCAGGGGGCGAAAACTTTCTTT
TRBV3-1	TRBJ2-7	many	-	CASSHYDSYEQYF	TGTGCCAGCAGCCACTATGACAGCTACGAGCAGTACTTC
TRBV29-1	TRBJ1-1	many	-	CSVVVNTEAFF	TGCAGCGTTGTAGTGAACACTGAAGCTTTCTTT
TRBV19	TRBJ1-5	many	-	CASSIEAHNNQPQHF	TGTGCCAGTAGTATAGAGGCCCACAACAATCAGCCCCAGCATTTT
TRBV27	TRBJ2-2	many	-	CATWRAVNTGELFF	TGTGCCACGTGGCGGGCCGTAAACACCGGGGAGCTGTTTTTT
TRBV10-3	TRBJ2-1	many	TRBD2	CAITPLAGGSYNEQFF	TGTGCCATCACCCCATTAGCGGGGGGCTCCTACAATGAGCAGTTCTTC
TRBV10-1	TRBJ2-1	many	TRBD1	CASSEWTGAEQFF	TGCGCCAGCAGTGAGTGGACAGGAGCTGAGCAGTTCTTC
TRBV20-1	TRBJ1-1	-	TRBD1	CSGRDRGFEAFF	TGCAGTGGCAGGGACAGGGGATTTGAAGCTTTCTTT
TRBV5-1	TRBJ2-7	many	-	CASRMQGSWYEQYF	TGCGCCAGCAGGATGCAGGGGTCATGGTACGAGCAGTACTTC
TRBV10-3	TRBJ2-1	many	-	CAISHSVREQFF	TGTGCCATCAGCCACTCCGTCCGGGAGCAGTTCTTC
TRBV7-6	TRBJ2-1	many	-	CASSLGAQSSYNEQFF	TGTGCCAGCAGCTTGGGGGCCCAGAGCTCCTACAATGAGCAGTTCTTC
TRBV27	TRBJ1-1	many	TRBD1	CASRWDRNTEAFF	TGTGCCAGCAGATGGGACAGGAACACTGAAGCTTTCTTT
TRBV5-1	TRBJ1-2	-	-	CASSLDRVGLSGYTF	TGCGCCAGCAGCTTGGACAGGGTGGGATTGAGTGGCTACACCTTC
TRBV2	TRBJ2-7	-	TRBD1	CASRAGTGGYEQYF	TGTGCCAGCAGGGCCGGGACAGGGGGCTACGAGCAGTACTTC
TRBV20-1	TRBJ1-6	many	TRBD1	CSARGQSFSPLHF	TGCAGTGCTAGGGGACAGAGTTTTTCACCCCTCCACTTT
TRBV5-1	TRBJ2-1	many	-	CASSLPGNPLFF	TGCGCCAGCAGCTTGCCCGGGAACCCGCTGTTCTTC
TRBV18	TRBJ2-5	-	-	CASSPSVEETQYF	TGTGCCAGCTCACCGAGCGTGGAGGAGACCCAGTACTTC
TRBV12-3/TRBV12-4	TRBJ2-1	-	-	CASIQTSSYNEQFF	TGTGCCAGCATTCAAACGAGCTCCTACAATGAGCAGTTCTTC
TRBV3-1	TRBJ2-3	-	-	CASSQWSGWADTQYF	TGTGCCAGCAGCCAATGGTCGGGATGGGCAGATACGCAGTATTTT